A single sample is the source of the 17 T cell receptor beta chains below, sequenced in a study of cytotoxic CD8 clonotypes in ibrutinib-treated CLL. TCRdb's copy holds only in-frame clones and misses some; the assay was immunoSEQ multiplex PCR. The repertoire holds about 300,000 clones, with roughly three quarters as singletons. The source material was PBMCs, sampled at disease progression, from a patient treated with ibrutinib. The origin of the receptors is a human donor with chronic lymphocytic leukemia.

This rearrangement joins TRBV5-1 to TRBJ1-1; 8 bases are a match to TRBD1. Germline loops: CDR1 SGHRS, CDR2 YFSETQ. The CDR3 totals 15 residues. V dropped 1 base and J dropped 2; count of bases not matched to a gene: 4. CDR3 nucleotides: TGCGCCAGCAGCTTGAACGGACAGGGAAACACTGAAGCTTTCTTT. This sequence encodes CASSLNGQGNTEAFF.

The chain combines TRBV11-2 with TRBJ1-5; TRBD1 is a possible D gene (5 bases). The CDR3 consists of 15 residues. Trimming shortened V by 6 bases and J by 2 bases, and 14 bases separated the two germline ends. Germline lookup yields CDR1 SGHAT and CDR2 FQNNGV. The CDR3 here is CASSVVRVGNQPQHF. The DNA of the CDR3 is TGTGCCAGCAGTGTTGTCAGGGTCGGCAATCAGCCCCAGCATTTT.

This clone was seen more than once but under ten times. The chain couples TRBV19 to TRBJ2-1; the match to TRBD2 covers 10 bases. V dropped 2 bases and J dropped 10; count of bases not matched to a gene: 5. Looked up from germline, CDR1 is LNHDA and CDR2 is SQIVND (reference sequence). The CDR3 runs to 14 residues. The CDR3 bases are TGTGCCAGTAGTATAAACGAACTAGCGGGGGAGCAGTTCTTC. It codes for CASSINELAGEQFF.

This clone showed up just once. This chain connects TRBV18 to TRBJ1-1; D uncertain. The CDR3 runs 13 residues. V lost 3 bases and J lost 3, with 8 bases in between. CDR1 is KGHSH and CDR2 is LQKENI in the germline V gene. CDR3 protein: CASSPVTDTEAFF. The CDR3 region has the DNA TGTGCCAGCTCACCTGTGACGGACACTGAAGCTTTCTTT.

The V call is TRBV19, the J call TRBJ2-1; TRBD2 matches at 11 bases. The CDR3 consists of 15 residues. The V and J ends lost 7 bases and 7 bases, in that order; junction bases with no gene match: 9. CDR1 LNHDA and CDR2 SQIVND come from the germline V gene (reference sequence). The CDR3 region has the DNA TGTGCCAGTAACTTCCTAGCGGGGGGAACAAATGAGCAGTTCTTC. Amino acid sequence: CASNFLAGGTNEQFF.

This clone was seen more than once but under ten times. The genes are TRBV7-2 and TRBJ2-2; TRBD2 matches 12 bases. The CDR3 loop spans 16 amino acids. CDR1 and CDR2 (germline): SGHTA, FQGNSA. J was trimmed by 6 bases and V by 5 bases; bases with no gene match: 7. CDR3 bases: TGTGCCAGCAGCCCGACTAGCGGGAGTTGGTCCGGGGAGCTGTTTTTT. It is translated as CASSPTSGSWSGELFF.

The V call is TRBV18, the J call TRBJ2-3, with TRBD2 matching 14 bases. The V and J ends lost 2 bases and 3 bases, in that order; junction bases with no gene match: 7. The CDR3 runs 18 residues. Germline V CDR1 and CDR2: KGHSH, LQKENI. The CDR3 sequence is CASSPGTSGGPGTDTQYF. Here the CDR3 DNA reads TGTGCCAGCTCACCAGGGACTAGCGGGGGCCCGGGTACAGATACGCAGTATTTT.

The V call is TRBV27, the J call TRBJ2-5; TRBD1 matches at 7 bases. Trimming at V came to 8 bases and at J to 5 bases, leaving 11 bases not matched to a gene. The CDR3 loop spans 14 amino acids. Germline values: CDR1 MNHEY, CDR2 SMNVEV (reference sequence). The CDR3 loop is CASRQTGNRETQYF. The CDR3 bases are TGTGCCAGCCGACAGACAGGGAACAGGGAGACCCAGTACTTC.

The chain carries TRBV6-1 and TRBJ2-3; 8 bases fit TRBD2. The CDR3 extends over 13 amino acids. The J segment lost 14 bases and the V segment lost 7 bases, leaving 14 bases of the junction unmatched. Germline V gives CDR1 MNHNS, CDR2 SASEGT. The CDR3: CASTQSAGTSWYF. The CDR3 DNA reads TGTGCCAGCACCCAATCAGCCGGGACTAGTTGGTATTTT.

The rearrangement links TRBV5-1 to TRBJ2-7, with TRBD1 identical over 9 bases. CDR1 and CDR2 (germline): SGHRS, YFSETQ. The J segment lost 6 bases and the V segment lost 7 bases, leaving 14 bases of the junction unmatched. The CDR3 has 15 amino acids. CDR3 loop: CASRLDRGLFPEQYF. DNA of the CDR3: TGCGCCAGCCGTCTGGACAGGGGCCTTTTCCCCGAGCAGTACTTC.

This chain links TRBV29-1 with TRBJ2-7; D is possibly TRBD1 (6 bases). The germline V gene encodes CDR1 SQVTM and CDR2 ANQGSEA. CDR3 length equals 16 residues. The V end lost 1 base, the J end lost 0 bases, and 16 bases lay between the germline ends. CDR3 coding DNA: TGCAGCGTTGAAGGGCAGGGGAAATCCATCTCCTACGAGCAGTACTTC. Its protein is CSVEGQGKSISYEQYF.

The chain carries TRBV27 and TRBJ2-3; the match to TRBD1 covers 12 bases. The CDR3 is 16 amino acids. Trimming at V came to 3 bases and at J to 4 bases, leaving 5 bases not matched to a gene. CDR1 and CDR2 from the germline V gene are MNHEY and SMNVEV (reference sequence). The CDR3 here is CASSLSGQGAPDTQYF. Here the CDR3 DNA reads TGTGCCAGCAGTTTGTCGGGACAGGGGGCTCCAGATACGCAGTATTTT.

This chain uses TRBV28 with TRBJ2-7; 10 bases match TRBD2. V dropped 1 base and J dropped 6; count of bases not matched to a gene: 6. CDR1 is MDHEN and CDR2 is SYDVKM in the germline V gene. The CDR3 totals 15 residues. The CDR3 sequence is CASSLSGLAGAEQYF. CDR3 sequence (DNA): TGTGCCAGCAGTTTATCAGGGCTAGCGGGAGCCGAGCAGTACTTC.

The table lists this clone with a few counts. The gene calls are TRBV7-9 and TRBJ1-2; D perhaps matches TRBD1 (6 bases). The CDR3 totals 13 residues. Looked up from germline, CDR1 is SEHNR and CDR2 is FQNEAQ (reference sequence). The ends were cut back, 5 bases at V and 4 bases at J, with 11 bases in the middle. The DNA of the CDR3 is TGTGCCAGCAGCCTGGACAGCTCCTATGGCTACACCTTC. It encodes CASSLDSSYGYTF. Filled out from reference TRBV7-9 and TRBJ1-2, the complete variable domain reads DTGVSQNPRHKITKRGQNVTFRCDPISEHNRLYWYRQTLGQGPEFLTYFQNEAQLEKSRLLSDRFSAERPKGSFSTLEIQRTEQGDSAMYLCASSLDSSYGYTFGSGTRLTVV.

V and J are TRBV5-1 and TRBJ2-3; the D gene is possibly TRBD2 (6 bases). In germline, CDR1 is SGHRS, CDR2 YFSETQ. V lost 2 bases and J 2 bases, leaving 9 bases between the germline ends. This CDR3 has 14 residues. CDR3 DNA: TGCGCCAGCAGCTTAACTAGCCTCACAGATACGCAGTATTTT. Residues: CASSLTSLTDTQYF.

The chain recombines TRBV28 with TRBJ1-4; D might be TRBD1 (5 bases). With 3 bases removed from V and 7 bases from J, the gap between germline ends came to 12 bases. CDR1 and CDR2 from the germline V gene are MDHEN and SYDVKM. The CDR3 is made up of 14 amino acids. Here the CDR3 reads CASSFGPTGEKLFF. The CDR3 DNA is TGTGCCAGCAGTTTCGGACCTACAGGTGAAAAACTGTTTTTT.

The gene calls are TRBV13 and TRBJ1-1; tentatively, D is TRBD1 (5 bases). CDR1 is PRHDT, CDR2 FYEKMQ, per germline (reference sequence). The CDR3 runs to 14 residues. V lost 5 bases, J lost 4 bases, and 14 bases lay in between. DNA of the CDR3: TGTGCCAGCAGCCAATCCCTGGGGGGCACTGAAGCTTTCTTT. Amino acids: CASSQSLGGTEAFF.